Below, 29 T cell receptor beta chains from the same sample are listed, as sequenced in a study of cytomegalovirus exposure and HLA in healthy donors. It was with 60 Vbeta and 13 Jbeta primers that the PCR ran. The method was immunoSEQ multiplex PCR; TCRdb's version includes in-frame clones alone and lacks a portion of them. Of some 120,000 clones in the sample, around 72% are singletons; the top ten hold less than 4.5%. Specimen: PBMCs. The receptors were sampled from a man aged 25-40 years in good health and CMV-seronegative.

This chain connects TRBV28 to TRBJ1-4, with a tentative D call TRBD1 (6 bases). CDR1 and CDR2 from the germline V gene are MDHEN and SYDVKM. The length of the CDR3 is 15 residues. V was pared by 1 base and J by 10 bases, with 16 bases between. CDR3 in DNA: TGTGCCAGCAGTTTATCTCTAGGACAGTCCTCAAAACTGTTTTTT. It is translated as CASSLSLGQSSKLFF.

Here the CDR3 DNA reads TGTGCCAGCAGCCTCCGGGTCGAGCAGTACTTC. Amino acids: CASSLRVEQYF. The rearrangement joins TRBV7-2 to TRBJ2-7; D call uncertain. V was pared by 5 bases and J by 6 bases, with 8 bases between. CDR1 is SGHTA, CDR2 FQGNSA, per germline. The CDR3 runs 11 residues.

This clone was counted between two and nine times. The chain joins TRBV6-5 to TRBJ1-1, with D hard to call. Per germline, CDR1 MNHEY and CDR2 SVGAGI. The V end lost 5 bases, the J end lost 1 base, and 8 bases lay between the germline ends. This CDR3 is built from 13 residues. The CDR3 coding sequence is TGTGCCAGCAGTCCGCTAGGGAACACTGAAGCTTTCTTT. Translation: CASSPLGNTEAFF.

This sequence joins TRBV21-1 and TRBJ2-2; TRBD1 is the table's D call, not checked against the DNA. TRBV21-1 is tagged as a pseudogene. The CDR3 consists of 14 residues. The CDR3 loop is CASGQGMVAGELFF. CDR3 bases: TGTGCCAGCGGACAGGGGATGGTAGCCGGGGAGCTGTTTTTT.

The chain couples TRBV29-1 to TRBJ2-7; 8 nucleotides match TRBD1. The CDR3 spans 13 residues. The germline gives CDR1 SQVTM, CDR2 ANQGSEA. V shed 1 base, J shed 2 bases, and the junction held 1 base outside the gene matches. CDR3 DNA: TGCAGCGTTGAAGGGACAGGGACCTACGAGCAGTACTTC. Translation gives CSVEGTGTYEQYF.

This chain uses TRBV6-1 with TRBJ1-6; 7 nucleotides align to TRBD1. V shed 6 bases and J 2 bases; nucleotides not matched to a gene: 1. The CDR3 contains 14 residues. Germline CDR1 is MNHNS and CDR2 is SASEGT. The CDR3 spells CASRGQTYNSPLHF. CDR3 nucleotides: TGTGCCAGCAGGGGACAGACCTATAATTCACCCCTCCACTTT.

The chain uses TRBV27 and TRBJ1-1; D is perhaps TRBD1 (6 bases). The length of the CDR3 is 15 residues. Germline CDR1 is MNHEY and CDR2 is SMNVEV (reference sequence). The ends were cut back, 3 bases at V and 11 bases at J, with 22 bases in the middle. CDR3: CASSFSSQGPIVAFF. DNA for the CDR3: TGTGCCAGCAGTTTTTCGTCGCAGGGGCCCATTGTTGCTTTCTTT.

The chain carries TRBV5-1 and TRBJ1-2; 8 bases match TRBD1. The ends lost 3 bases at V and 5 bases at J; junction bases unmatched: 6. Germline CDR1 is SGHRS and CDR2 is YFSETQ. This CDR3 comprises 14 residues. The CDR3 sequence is CASSSPGQVYGYTF. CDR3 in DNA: TGCGCCAGCAGCTCGCCGGGACAGGTATATGGCTACACCTTC.

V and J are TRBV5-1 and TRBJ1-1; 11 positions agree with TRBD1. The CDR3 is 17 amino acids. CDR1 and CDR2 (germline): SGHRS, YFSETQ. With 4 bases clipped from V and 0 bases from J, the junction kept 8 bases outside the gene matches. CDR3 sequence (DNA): TGCGCCAGCAGCCCCGGACAGGGGGCGAGGATGAACACTGAAGCTTTCTTT. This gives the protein CASSPGQGARMNTEAFF.

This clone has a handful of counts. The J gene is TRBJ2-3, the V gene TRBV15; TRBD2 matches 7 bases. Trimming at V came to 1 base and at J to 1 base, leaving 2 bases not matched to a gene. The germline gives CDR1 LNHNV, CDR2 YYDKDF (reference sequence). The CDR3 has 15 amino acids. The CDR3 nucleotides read TGTGCCACCAGCAGAGCGGCGGGGGGCACAGATACGCAGTATTTT. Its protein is CATSRAAGGTDTQYF. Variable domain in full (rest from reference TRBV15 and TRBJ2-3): DAMVIQNPRYQVTQFGKPVTLSCSQTLNHNVMYWYQQKSSQAPKLLFHYYDKDFNNEADTPDNFQSRRPNTSFCFLDIRSPGLGDTAMYLCATSRAAGGTDTQYFGPGTRLTVL.

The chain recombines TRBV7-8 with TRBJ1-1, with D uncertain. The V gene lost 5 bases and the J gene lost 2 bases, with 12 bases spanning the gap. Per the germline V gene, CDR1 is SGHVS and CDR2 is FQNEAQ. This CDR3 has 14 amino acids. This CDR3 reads CASSPREGNTEAFF. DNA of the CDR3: TGTGCCAGCAGCCCCCGGGAGGGAAACACTGAAGCTTTCTTT.

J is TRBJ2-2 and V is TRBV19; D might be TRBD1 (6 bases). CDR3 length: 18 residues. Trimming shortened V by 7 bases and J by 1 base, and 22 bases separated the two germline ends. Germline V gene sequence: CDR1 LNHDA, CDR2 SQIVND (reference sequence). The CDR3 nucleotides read TGTGCCAGTACGTTCGATATAGGGGGTGAGATGAACACCGGGGAGCTGTTTTTT. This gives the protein CASTFDIGGEMNTGELFF.

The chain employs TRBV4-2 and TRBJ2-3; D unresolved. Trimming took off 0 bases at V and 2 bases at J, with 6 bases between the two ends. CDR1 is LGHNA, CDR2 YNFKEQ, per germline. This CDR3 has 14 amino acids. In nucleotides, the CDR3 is TGTGCCAGCAGCCAAGATCCTACCACAGATACGCAGTATTTT. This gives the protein CASSQDPTTDTQYF.

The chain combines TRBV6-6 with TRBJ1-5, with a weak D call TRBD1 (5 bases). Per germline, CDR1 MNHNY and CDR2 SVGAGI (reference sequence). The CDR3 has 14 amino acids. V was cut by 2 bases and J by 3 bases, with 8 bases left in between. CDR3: CASSYGGNNQPQHF. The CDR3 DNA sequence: TGTGCCAGCAGTTACGGGGGGAACAATCAGCCCCAGCATTTT.

CDR3 nucleotide sequence: TGTGCCAGCAGTTTTCAAAGCGGCTACACCTTC. Protein product: CASSFQSGYTF. This sequence joins TRBV28 and TRBJ1-2; D not resolved. V lost 3 bases, J lost 8 bases, and 7 bases lay in between. The CDR3 loop spans 11 amino acids. Germline-derived CDR1 and CDR2 are MDHEN and SYDVKM.

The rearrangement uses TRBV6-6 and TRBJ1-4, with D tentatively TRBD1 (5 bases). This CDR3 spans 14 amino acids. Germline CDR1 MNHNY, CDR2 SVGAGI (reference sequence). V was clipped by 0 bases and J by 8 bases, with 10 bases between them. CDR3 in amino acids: CASSYSGAGEKLFF. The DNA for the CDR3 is TGTGCCAGCAGTTACTCAGGGGCTGGAGAAAAACTGTTTTTT.

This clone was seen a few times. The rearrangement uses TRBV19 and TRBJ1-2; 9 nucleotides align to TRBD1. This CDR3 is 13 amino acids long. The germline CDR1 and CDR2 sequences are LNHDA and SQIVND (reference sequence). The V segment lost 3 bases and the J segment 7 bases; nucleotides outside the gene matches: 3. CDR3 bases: TGTGCCAGTAGTATTGAACAGGGGGCTGGCTACACCTTC. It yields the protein CASSIEQGAGYTF.

The DNA for the CDR3 is TGTGCCAGCAGCAGGGGGACTAGCGGGGGGAAATCCTACGAGCAGTACTTC. Residues: CASSRGTSGGKSYEQYF. This sequence joins TRBV11-2 and TRBJ2-7, with 15 bases lining up with TRBD2. CDR3 length equals 17 residues. CDR1 SGHAT and CDR2 FQNNGV come from the germline V gene. Germline trimming cut 5 bases from V and 1 base from J; bases unmatched to any gene: 6.

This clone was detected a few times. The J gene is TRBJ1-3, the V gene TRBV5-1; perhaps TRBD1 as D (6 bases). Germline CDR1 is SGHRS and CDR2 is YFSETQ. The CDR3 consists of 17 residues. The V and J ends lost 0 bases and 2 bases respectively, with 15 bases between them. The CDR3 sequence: CASSLAPTGPTGNTIYF. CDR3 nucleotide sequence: TGCGCCAGCAGCTTGGCTCCCACAGGGCCCACTGGAAACACCATATATTTT.

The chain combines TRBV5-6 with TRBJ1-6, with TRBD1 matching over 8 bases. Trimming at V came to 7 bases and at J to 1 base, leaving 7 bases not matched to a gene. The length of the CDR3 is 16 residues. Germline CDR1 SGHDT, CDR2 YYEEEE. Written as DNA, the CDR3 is TGTGCCAGCTCGGGAACAGGGGGGTCCTATAATTCACCCCTCCACTTT. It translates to CASSGTGGSYNSPLHF.

The CDR3, as DNA: TGTGCCAGCGCCGGGGGGGGAGGCGATGAGCAGTTCTTC. The encoded protein is CASAGGGGDEQFF. J is TRBJ2-1 and V is TRBV9, with 8 bases fitting TRBD2. The CDR3 covers 13 residues. Germline CDR1 SGDLS, CDR2 YYNGEE. The trim removed 7 bases at V and 8 bases at J, leaving 8 bases unmatched.

CDR3 in amino acids: CASSSRRERATNQPQHF. DNA of the CDR3: TGTGCCAGCAGCTCCCGGCGGGAGCGGGCAACCAATCAGCCCCAGCATTTT. The V gene is TRBV7-8, the J gene TRBJ1-5; D is unresolved. Germline V gene lookup returns CDR1 SGHVS and CDR2 FQNEAQ. V gave up 4 bases and J gave up 3 bases, with 19 bases separating them. This CDR3 has 17 residues.

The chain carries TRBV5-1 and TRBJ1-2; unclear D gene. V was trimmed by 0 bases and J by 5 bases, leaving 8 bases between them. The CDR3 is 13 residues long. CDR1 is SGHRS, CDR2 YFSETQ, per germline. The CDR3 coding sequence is TGCGCCAGCAGCTTGGGAGGGTCGTATGGCTACACCTTC. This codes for CASSLGGSYGYTF.

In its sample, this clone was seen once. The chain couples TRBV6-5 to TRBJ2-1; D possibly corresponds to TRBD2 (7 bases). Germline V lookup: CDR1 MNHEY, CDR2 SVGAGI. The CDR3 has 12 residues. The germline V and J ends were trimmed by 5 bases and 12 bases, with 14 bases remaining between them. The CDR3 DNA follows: TGTGCCAGCAGTCACCCAAGGGGGGGGCAGTTCTTC. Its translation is CASSHPRGGQFF.

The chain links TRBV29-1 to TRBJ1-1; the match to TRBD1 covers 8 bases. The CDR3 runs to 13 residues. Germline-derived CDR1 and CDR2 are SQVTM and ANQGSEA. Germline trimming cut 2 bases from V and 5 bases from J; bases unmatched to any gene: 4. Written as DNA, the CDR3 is TGCAGCGTTGAACCAGGGGGCAGGACTGAAGCTTTCTTT. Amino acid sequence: CSVEPGGRTEAFF.

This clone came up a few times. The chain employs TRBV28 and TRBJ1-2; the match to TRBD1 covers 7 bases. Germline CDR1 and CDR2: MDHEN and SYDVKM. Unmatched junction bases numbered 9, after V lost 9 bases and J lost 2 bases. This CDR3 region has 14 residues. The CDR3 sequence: CASAAGRGNYGYTF. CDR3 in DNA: TGTGCCAGTGCAGCGGGCAGGGGGAACTATGGCTACACCTTC.

The CDR3 sequence: CASSFWVQGQDPNTGELFF. Here the CDR3 DNA reads TGTGCCAGCAGTTTTTGGGTACAGGGCCAGGACCCGAACACCGGGGAGCTGTTTTTT. The gene calls are TRBV28 and TRBJ2-2, with D possibly matching TRBD1 (6 bases). CDR3 length: 19 amino acids. V gave up 3 bases and J gave up 0 bases, with 20 bases separating them. The germline CDR1 and CDR2 sequences are MDHEN and SYDVKM.

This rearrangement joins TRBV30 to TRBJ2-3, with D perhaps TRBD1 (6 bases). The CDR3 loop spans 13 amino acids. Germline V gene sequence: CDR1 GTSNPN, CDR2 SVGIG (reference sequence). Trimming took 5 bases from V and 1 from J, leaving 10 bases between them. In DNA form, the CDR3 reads TGTGCCTGGGGTCCAGGGGGCACAGATACGCAGTATTTT. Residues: CAWGPGGTDTQYF. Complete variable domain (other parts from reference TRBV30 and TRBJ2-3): SQTIHQWPATLVQPVGSPLSLECTVEGTSNPNLYWYRQAAGRGLQLLFYSVGIGQISSEVPQNLSASRPQDRQFILSSKKLLLSDSGFYLCAWGPGGTDTQYFGPGTRLTVL.

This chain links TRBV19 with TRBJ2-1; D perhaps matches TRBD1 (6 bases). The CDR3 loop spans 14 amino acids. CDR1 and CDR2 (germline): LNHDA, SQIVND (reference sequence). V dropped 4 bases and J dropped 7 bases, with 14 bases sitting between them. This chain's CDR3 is CASSTQGWLNEQFF. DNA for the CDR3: TGTGCCAGTAGTACTCAGGGGTGGTTGAATGAGCAGTTCTTC.